Below, 32 T cell receptor beta chains from the same sample are listed, as sequenced in a study of T cells in Graves' hyperthyroidism and ophthalmopathy. From RNA transcripts, TCR beta CDR3 regions were amplified. HTBI primers were used for first-round RT-PCR of the TCR CDR3. MiXCR, run by TCRdb on the multiplex PCR reads, gives a single entry per CDR3 protein. The sample gives some 700,000 distinct CDR3 sequences, around 15% of which show up once; around 15% is in the top ten. The sequencing sample was made of blood. The receptors were gathered from a man aged 45-65 years with Graves' hyperthyroidism.

As regards this clonotype: This clone may be a read error of a much larger clone one base away. V usage is TRBV7-2 and J usage is TRBJ1-5; 11 nucleotides agree with TRBD1. The CDR3 runs to 15 residues. The germline gives CDR1 SGHTA, CDR2 FQGNSA. The CDR3 sequence: CARSWTGGGNQPQHF. CDR3 nucleotides: TGTGCCCGCAGCTGGACAGGGGGCGGCAATCAGCCCCAGCATTTT.

This clonotype has at least ten counts. V usage is TRBV11-2 and J usage is TRBJ2-7, with 8 bases lining up with TRBD2. CDR3 length equals 15 residues. The germline V gene has CDR1 SGHAT and CDR2 FQNNGV. The ends lost 5 bases at V and 5 bases at J; junction bases unmatched: 11. The CDR3: CASSPSYGRAHEQYF. Written as DNA, the CDR3 is TGTGCCAGCAGCCCCTCCTACGGGAGGGCCCACGAGCAGTACTTC.

In this sample, this clonotype turned up a few times. The junction differs from germline at one of its ends, possibly a read error. The chain uses TRBV28 and TRBJ1-2, with TRBD1 matching over 7 bases. CDR1 is MDHEN and CDR2 is SYDVKM in the germline V gene. This CDR3 spans 16 amino acids. CDR3 DNA sequence: TGTGCCAGCAGTTCCCCCGACAGGGCCGCTGCCTATAGCTACACCTTC. It codes for CASSSPDRAAAYSYTF.

The sample holds many counts of this clonotype. The rearrangement joins TRBV14 to TRBJ2-1; TRBD2 agrees at 10 bases. The germline gives CDR1 SGHDN, CDR2 FVKESK. Trimming removed 0 bases from V and 9 bases from J; junction bases left unmatched: 5. The CDR3 sequence is 15 residues long. CDR3 in amino acids: CASSQELAGLGEQFF. In DNA, the CDR3 is TGTGCCAGCAGCCAAGAACTAGCGGGATTAGGTGAGCAGTTCTTC.

This clonotype was seen more than once but under ten times. The chain has TRBV5-1 and TRBJ2-3, with no clear D. The V and J ends lost 4 bases and 3 bases respectively, with 12 bases between them. The CDR3 extends over 14 amino acids. Germline loops: CDR1 SGHRS, CDR2 YFSETQ. The CDR3 here is CASSPNTGTDTQYF. CDR3 sequence (DNA): TGCGCCAGCAGCCCGAACACTGGGACAGATACGCAGTATTTT.

This clonotype showed up many times. The J gene is TRBJ1-1, the V gene TRBV27; D remains ambiguous. The germline V gene encodes CDR1 MNHEY and CDR2 SMNVEV (reference sequence). The CDR3 is made up of 14 amino acids. Trimming took 6 bases from V and 4 from J, leaving 15 bases between them. CDR3 amino acids: CASSSVQESTEAFF. The CDR3 nucleotides are TGTGCCAGCAGCTCCGTCCAGGAGAGCACTGAAGCTTTCTTT.

The chain joins TRBV10-3 to TRBJ1-3, with 8 bases lining up with TRBD1. This CDR3 has 15 residues. With 3 bases clipped from V and 2 bases from J, the junction kept 3 bases outside the gene matches. Germline V gives CDR1 ENHRY, CDR2 SYGVKD. This CDR3 is CAISDRTGPGNTIYF. The CDR3 coding sequence is TGTGCCATCAGTGATCGGACAGGGCCTGGAAACACCATATATTTT.

The rearrangement links TRBV3-1 to TRBJ2-7, with 8 bases identical to TRBD2. The CDR3 has 15 amino acids. The V and J ends lost 0 bases and 4 bases, in that order; junction bases with no gene match: 5. CDR1 is LGHDT, CDR2 YNNKEL, per germline (reference sequence). In DNA form, the CDR3 reads TGTGCCAGCAGCCAAGATCCCAGCGGGAGATACGAGCAGTACTTC. This translates into CASSQDPSGRYEQYF.

This clonotype appeared a few times. A clone one base away is much larger, so this may be a read error. The chain links TRBV27 to TRBJ1-1; 7 nucleotides align to TRBD1. The CDR3 is 15 amino acids. Per germline, CDR1 MNHEY and CDR2 SMNVEV (reference sequence). V shed 5 bases, J shed 5 bases, and the junction held 11 bases outside the gene matches. CDR3 DNA sequence: TGTGCCAGCAGTCCAGCACAGGGGAGTTTAACTGAAGCTTTCTTT. Residues: CASSPAQGSLTEAFF.

In this sample, this clonotype turned up many times. The genes are TRBV6-1 and TRBJ1-2; 9 positions agree with TRBD1. V lost 7 bases and J lost 8; bases outside the gene matches: 8. The CDR3 runs 13 residues. From germline, CDR1 is MNHNS and CDR2 SASEGT. The CDR3 protein is CASKNRDRDGYTF. As DNA, the CDR3 is TGTGCCAGCAAAAACCGGGACAGGGACGGCTACACCTTC.

This clonotype was detected many times. The chain employs TRBV6-2 or TRBV6-3 and TRBJ2-1; D is ambiguous. This CDR3 is 14 amino acids long. Deletions cut 2 bases from V and 6 bases from J, with 11 bases between. CDR1 is MNHEY, CDR2 SVGEGT, per germline. The CDR3 nucleotides read TGTGCCAGCAGTTACGCCGTGGGTTCCAATGAGCAGTTCTTC. This sequence encodes CASSYAVGSNEQFF.

This clonotype was recorded at least ten times. This rearrangement joins TRBV6-1 to TRBJ2-7; 15 bases match TRBD2. The CDR3 is made up of 16 amino acids. The V gene's germline CDR1 is MNHNS and CDR2 SASEGT. V shed 6 bases and J 5 bases; nucleotides not matched to a gene: 8. The chain's CDR3 is CASRPGTSGRFNEQYF. DNA for the CDR3: TGTGCCAGCAGGCCCGGGACTAGCGGGAGGTTCAACGAGCAGTACTTC.

To note about this clonotype: This sequence may be a read error, since a much larger clone differs from it by one base. The chain recombines TRBV6-4 with TRBJ1-1; 8 nucleotides match TRBD1. CDR3 length equals 13 residues. Germline loops: CDR1 MRHNA, CDR2 SNTAGT. After removal of 6 bases from V and 4 bases from J, the junction contained 4 bases not matched to a gene. Written as DNA, the CDR3 is TGTGCCAGCAGATGGACAGGGAGCACTGAAGCTTTCTTT. Protein: CASRWTGSTEAFF.

This clonotype was seen ten or more times. The chain uses TRBV2 and TRBJ2-2; TRBD1 agrees at 10 bases. Germline CDR1 and CDR2: SNHLY and FYNNEI. The ends lost 1 base at V and 6 bases at J; junction bases unmatched: 11. The CDR3 is 18 amino acids. CDR3 bases: TGTGCCAGCAGTGAAGAGACAGGGGGCGTATCCGTGGCCGGGGAGCTGTTTTTT. This gives the protein CASSEETGGVSVAGELFF. The full variable domain, in which reference TRBV2 and TRBJ2-2 provide the parts outside the CDR3, is EPEVTQTPSHQVTQMGQEVILRCVPISNHLYFYWYRQILGQKVEFLVSFYNNEISEKSEIFDDQFSVERPDGSNFTLKIRSTKLEDSAMYFCASSEETGGVSVAGELFFGEGSRLTVL.

The count of this clonotype is one. The chain's CDR3 is CSVLAGGSYNEQFF. CDR3 sequence (DNA): TGCAGTGTTCTAGCGGGAGGGTCCTACAATGAGCAGTTCTTC. This sequence joins TRBV20-1 and TRBJ2-1; 12 bases are shared with TRBD2. Germline CDR1 reads DFQATT; CDR2 reads SNEGSKA (reference sequence). V was clipped by 7 bases and J by 1 base; unmatched bases: 2. CDR3 length equals 14 residues.

This clonotype was detected a few times. This chain joins TRBV4-1 and TRBJ2-5, with 8 bases identical to TRBD2. This CDR3 comprises 18 residues. The germline gives CDR1 MGHRA, CDR2 YSYEKL. The V and J ends lost 4 bases and 4 bases, in that order; junction bases with no gene match: 17. The CDR3 DNA follows: TGCGCCAGCAGCCCTCCCGCCGGGACTAGGGGGGGAGGAGAGACCCAGTACTTC. It codes for CASSPPAGTRGGGETQYF.

This clonotype was observed a few times. Germline is not matched at one junction end, which may reflect a read error. The chain links TRBV27 to TRBJ2-3; 11 bases are shared with TRBD2. The germline V gene has CDR1 MNHEY and CDR2 SMNVEV (reference sequence). The CDR3 extends over 16 amino acids. The CDR3 nucleotides are TGTGCCGGCAGTCAGGAACTAGCGGGAGCTGCAGATACGCAGTATTTT. Translating it yields CAGSQELAGAADTQYF.

This clonotype was detected ten times or more. V is TRBV14 and J is TRBJ2-7; D remains ambiguous. Germline V gives CDR1 SGHDN, CDR2 FVKESK. Trimming cost V 0 bases and J 0 bases, with 12 bases left between them. The CDR3 loop spans 16 amino acids. As DNA, the CDR3 is TGTGCCAGCAGCCAAGATCTGTCCCGGAGCTCCTACGAGCAGTACTTC. Protein product: CASSQDLSRSSYEQYF.

The genes are TRBV19 and TRBJ2-7, with 8 positions matching TRBD1. The CDR3 is 15 residues long. The V and J ends lost 2 bases and 2 bases, in that order; junction bases with no gene match: 5. Looked up from germline, CDR1 is LNHDA and CDR2 is SQIVND (reference sequence). This CDR3 is CASSISQGAAYEQYF. The CDR3 coding sequence is TGTGCCAGTAGTATAAGTCAGGGGGCGGCCTACGAGCAGTACTTC.

The chain combines TRBV15 with TRBJ2-7; TRBD2 matches at 10 bases. The CDR3 contains 16 residues. Germline CDR1 LNHNV, CDR2 YYDKDF (reference sequence). V shed 4 bases, J shed 3 bases, and the junction held 9 bases outside the gene matches. The CDR3 loop is CATSISLAGGFYEQYF. The CDR3 DNA sequence: TGTGCCACCAGCATCTCCTTAGCGGGAGGATTCTACGAGCAGTACTTC.

This clonotype was detected ten times or more. The rearrangement uses TRBV6-1 and TRBJ2-7, with 15 positions matching TRBD2. CDR3 length equals 17 residues. J was trimmed by 3 bases and V by 3 bases; bases with no gene match: 6. The germline CDR1 and CDR2 sequences are MNHNS and SASEGT. The CDR3 nucleotides are TGTGCCAGCAGTGACGGACTAGCGGGAGGGATTTACTACGAGCAGTACTTC. Translation: CASSDGLAGGIYYEQYF.

This clonotype was seen ten or more times. The rearrangement uses TRBV9 and TRBJ2-7, with TRBD2 matching 7 bases. Germline V CDR1 and CDR2: SGDLS, YYNGEE. Trimming cost V 3 bases and J 2 bases; bases outside gene matches: 17. The CDR3 is 18 residues long. As DNA, the CDR3 is TGTGCCAGCAGCGAAGGACCCTCGAGGGCGGGAGTTCCCTACGAGCAGTACTTC. Translated, it gives CASSEGPSRAGVPYEQYF.

This clonotype was observed a few times. This chain links TRBV7-2 with TRBJ1-2; 7 bases are shared with TRBD1. CDR3 length: 15 amino acids. V gave up 5 bases and J gave up 5 bases; unmatched junction bases: 11. Per germline, CDR1 SGHTA and CDR2 FQGNSA. The CDR3: CASSVGPQGTYGYTF. The CDR3, as DNA: TGTGCCAGCAGCGTCGGACCACAGGGGACTTATGGCTACACCTTC. Looking up the rest from reference TRBV7-2 and TRBJ1-2 gives the full variable domain: GAGVSQSPSNKVTEKGKDVELRCDPISGHTALYWYRQSLGQGLEFLIYFQGNSAPDKSGLPSDRFSAERTGGSVSTLTIQRTQQEDSAVYLCASSVGPQGTYGYTFGSGTRLTVV.

The chain combines TRBV6-2 or TRBV6-3 with TRBJ2-7, with 7 bases fitting TRBD2. The germline gives CDR1 MNHEY, CDR2 SVGEGT. CDR3 size: 11 residues. Trimming removed 8 bases from V and 2 bases from J; junction bases left unmatched: 0. For the CDR3, the DNA is TGTGCCAGCGGACTAGCCTACGAGCAGTACTTC. It is translated as CASGLAYEQYF.

This clonotype was seen ten or more times. The V and J genes are TRBV5-1 and TRBJ2-1; TRBD2 might be the D (5 bases). In germline, CDR1 is SGHRS, CDR2 YFSETQ. This CDR3 is 14 amino acids long. V lost 5 bases, J lost 9 bases, and 18 bases lay in between. This chain's CDR3 is CASRPPDPRGEQFF. In DNA, the CDR3 is TGCGCCAGCAGGCCCCCGGATCCACGGGGTGAGCAGTTCTTC.

The chain has TRBV5-1 and TRBJ2-3, with TRBD2 matching 10 bases. Unmatched junction bases numbered 7, after V lost 4 bases and J lost 5 bases. The CDR3 sequence is 15 residues long. The germline V gene has CDR1 SGHRS and CDR2 YFSETQ. The CDR3 here is CASSPGLAVGDTQYF. CDR3 bases: TGCGCCAGCAGCCCCGGACTAGCGGTTGGAGATACGCAGTATTTT. Variable domain in full (rest from reference TRBV5-1 and TRBJ2-3): KAGVTQTPRYLIKTRGQQVTLSCSPISGHRSVSWYQQTPGQGLQFLFEYFSETQRNKGNFPGRFSGRQFSNSRSEMNVSTLELGDSALYLCASSPGLAVGDTQYFGPGTRLTVL.

This clonotype was seen at least ten times. CDR3 coding DNA: TGTGCCAGGCGCACCGAGCTAGCGGGAAGGGCGGATACGCAGTATTTT. It is translated as CARRTELAGRADTQYF. V is TRBV2 and J is TRBJ2-3; TRBD2 matches 9 bases. Germline CDR1 is SNHLY and CDR2 is FYNNEI. V lost 9 bases, J lost 6 bases, and 16 bases stayed unmatched. The CDR3 is 16 amino acids. The complete variable domain, with remaining parts taken from reference TRBV2 and TRBJ2-3, reads EPEVTQTPSHQVTQMGQEVILRCVPISNHLYFYWYRQILGQKVEFLVSFYNNEISEKSEIFDDQFSVERPDGSNFTLKIRSTKLEDSAMYFCARRTELAGRADTQYFGPGTRLTVL.

This clonotype was seen ten or more times. V usage is TRBV12-3 or TRBV12-4 and J usage is TRBJ2-2; TRBD2 matches at 8 bases. V dropped 2 bases and J dropped 6; count of bases not matched to a gene: 5. The CDR3 totals 15 residues. The CDR3 sequence is CASSLPGGEAGELFF. The CDR3 DNA reads TGTGCCAGCAGTTTACCGGGAGGGGAGGCCGGGGAGCTGTTTTTT.

Only a few counts were recorded for this clonotype. The gene calls are TRBV12-3 or TRBV12-4 and TRBJ2-1; D call uncertain. Trimming left V 3 bases short and J 12 bases short, with 15 bases between. The CDR3 has 13 residues. Here the CDR3 DNA reads TGTGCCAGCAGTTTCGTCACCTCTCTTGTGCAGTTCTTC. It is translated as CASSFVTSLVQFF.

This clonotype showed up just a few times. This chain connects TRBV3-1 to TRBJ2-7; 7 bases line up with TRBD2. The V gene's germline CDR1 is LGHDT and CDR2 YNNKEL (reference sequence). CDR3 length: 17 amino acids. Trimming took 5 bases from V and 3 from J; bases not matched to a gene: 16. The CDR3 spells CASSKASSGDLIYEQYF. The CDR3, as DNA: TGTGCCAGCAGCAAAGCGTCTAGCGGAGACTTGATCTACGAGCAGTACTTC.

CDR3 loop: CASSSRGNEKLFF. CDR3 in DNA: TGTGCCAGCAGTTCTAGGGGGAATGAAAAACTGTTTTTT. The chain recombines TRBV6-5 with TRBJ1-4; tentatively, D is TRBD1 (6 bases). The CDR3 extends over 13 amino acids. CDR1 is MNHEY and CDR2 is SVGAGI in the germline V gene. V lost 4 bases, J lost 5 bases, and 8 bases lay in between.

In its sample, this clonotype was seen many times. This sequence joins TRBV2 and TRBJ2-1; D unclear. V dropped 6 bases and J dropped 1 base, with 16 bases sitting between them. Germline V gives CDR1 SNHLY, CDR2 FYNNEI. There are 16 residues in the CDR3. The CDR3 DNA reads TGTGCCAGCAGCGCCCGCCCCTATGGGTCCTACAATGAGCAGTTCTTC. This encodes CASSARPYGSYNEQFF.